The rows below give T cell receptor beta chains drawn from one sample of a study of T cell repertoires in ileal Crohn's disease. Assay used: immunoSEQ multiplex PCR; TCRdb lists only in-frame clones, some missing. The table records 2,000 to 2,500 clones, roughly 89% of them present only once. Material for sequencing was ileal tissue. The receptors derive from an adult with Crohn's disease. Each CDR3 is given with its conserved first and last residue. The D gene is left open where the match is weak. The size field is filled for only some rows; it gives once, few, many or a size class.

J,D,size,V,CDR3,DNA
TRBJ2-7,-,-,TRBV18,CASSPLGDEQYF,TGTGCCAGCTCACCACTGGGAGACGAGCAGTACTTC
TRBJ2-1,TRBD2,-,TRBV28,CASSTRLAGGRVDEQFF,TGTGCCAGCAGTACGCGACTAGCGGGAGGGCGGGTGGATGAGCAGTTCTTC
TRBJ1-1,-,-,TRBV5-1,CASSLDRAMNTEAFF,TGCGCCAGCAGCTTGGATCGCGCAATGAACACTGAAGCTTTCTTT
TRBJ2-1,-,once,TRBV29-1,CSAGGQALSYNEQFF,TGCAGCGCCGGGGGGCAGGCCCTCTCCTACAATGAGCAGTTCTTC
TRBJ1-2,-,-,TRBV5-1,CASSLAGGGGYTF,TGCGCCAGCAGCTTGGCCGGGGGAGGTGGCTACACCTTC
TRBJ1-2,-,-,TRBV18,CASSLPGLMGGYTF,TGTGCCAGCTCACTCCCCGGGCTTATGGGGGGCTACACCTTC
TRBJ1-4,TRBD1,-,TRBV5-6,CASSLYKVGTGNEKLFF,TGTGCCAGCAGCTTGTATAAAGTGGGGACAGGGAATGAAAAACTGTTTTTT
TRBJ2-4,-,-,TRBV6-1,CASSPVGVLQYF,TGTGCCAGCAGTCCGGTGGGGGTGCTTCAGTACTTC
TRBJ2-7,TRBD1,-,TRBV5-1,CASSLTGTGSHEQYF,TGCGCCAGCAGCTTAACCGGGACAGGGTCCCACGAGCAGTACTTC
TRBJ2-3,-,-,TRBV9,CASSPGGWTDTQYF,TGTGCCAGCAGCCCGGGGGGCTGGACAGATACGCAGTATTTT
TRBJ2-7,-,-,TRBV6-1,CASSEPDREQYF,TGTGCCAGCAGTGAGCCGGACAGAGAGCAGTACTTC
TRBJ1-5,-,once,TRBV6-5,CASRNGGARDQPQHF,TGTGCCAGCAGAAATGGAGGGGCAAGGGATCAGCCCCAGCATTTT
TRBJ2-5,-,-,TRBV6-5,CASSYLGGAKQETQYF,TGTGCCAGCAGTTACCTTGGAGGGGCAAAGCAAGAGACCCAGTACTTC
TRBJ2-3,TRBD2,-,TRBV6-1,CASSGLAGGPDTQYF,TGTGCCAGCAGTGGACTAGCGGGGGGCCCAGATACGCAGTATTTT
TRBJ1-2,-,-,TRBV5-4,CASSLAGTRLPYGYTF,TGTGCCAGCAGCTTGGCCGGGACGAGACTACCCTATGGCTACACCTTC
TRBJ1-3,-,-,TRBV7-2,CASSDGSPGNTIYF,TGTGCCAGCAGTGACGGGAGCCCCGGAAACACCATATATTTT
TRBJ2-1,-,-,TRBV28,CASSPQAGFYNEQFF,TGTGCCAGCAGCCCACAGGCAGGGTTTTACAATGAGCAGTTCTTC
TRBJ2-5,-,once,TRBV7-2,CASSPGTGLSETQYF,TGTGCCAGCAGCCCCGGGACGGGGCTGTCGGAGACCCAGTACTTC
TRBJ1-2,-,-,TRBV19,CASSIETAELYGYTF,TGTGCCAGTAGTATAGAAACCGCTGAACTCTATGGCTACACCTTC
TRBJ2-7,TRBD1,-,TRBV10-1,CASSDFDRDREISEQYF,TGCGCCAGCAGTGATTTCGACCGGGACAGGGAAATAAGCGAGCAGTACTTC
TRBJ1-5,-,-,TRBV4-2,CASSPTGFNQPQHF,TGTGCCAGCAGCCCGACGGGGTTCAATCAGCCCCAGCATTTT
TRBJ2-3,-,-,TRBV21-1,CASRTSGRVDTQYF,TGTGCCAGCAGGACTAGCGGGAGGGTAGATACGCAGTATTTT
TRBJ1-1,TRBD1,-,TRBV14,CASSPDRDANPYKAFF,TGTGCCAGCAGTCCGGACAGGGACGCCAATCCCTACAAAGCTTTCTTT
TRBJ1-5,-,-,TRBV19,CASSTGTVGNQPQHF,TGTGCCAGTAGTACGGGGACGGTGGGCAATCAGCCCCAGCATTTT
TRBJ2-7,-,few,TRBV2,CAGRHPAGEQYF,TGTGCCGGCCGGCACCCCGCGGGGGAGCAGTACTTC
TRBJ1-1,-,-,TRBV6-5,CASSPLGAWSTEAFF,TGTGCCAGCAGTCCCCTGGGGGCCTGGAGTACTGAAGCTTTCTTT
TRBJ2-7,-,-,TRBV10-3,CAISQSSYEQYF,TGTGCCATCAGTCAGAGCTCCTACGAGCAGTACTTC
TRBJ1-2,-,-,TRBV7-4,CASSLSSDGSANYGYTF,TGTGCCAGCAGCTTGTCTTCAGACGGATCAGCTAACTATGGCTACACCTTC
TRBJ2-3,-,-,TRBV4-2,CASSQDELKRADTQYF,TGTGCCAGCAGCCAAGATGAACTAAAGAGGGCAGATACGCAGTATTTT
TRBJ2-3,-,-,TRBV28,CASSSPPALTDTQYF,TGTGCCAGCAGCTCCCCGCCAGCCCTAACAGATACGCAGTATTTT
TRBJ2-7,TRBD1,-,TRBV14,CASSSDRVRQYF,TGTGCCAGCAGCTCGGACAGGGTTAGGCAGTACTTC
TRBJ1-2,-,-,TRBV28,CASWKDRPYGYTF,TGTGCCAGTTGGAAAGACAGACCCTATGGCTACACCTTC
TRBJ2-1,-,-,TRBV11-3,CASSLNRDNEQFF,TGTGCCAGCAGCTTAAACAGAGACAATGAGCAGTTCTTC
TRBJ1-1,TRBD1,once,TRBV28,CASFRGEGTEAFF,TGTGCCAGTTTCAGGGGGGAGGGCACTGAAGCTTTCTTT
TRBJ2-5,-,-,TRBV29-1,CSVGGGMGETQYF,TGCAGCGTTGGTGGGGGCATGGGGGAGACCCAGTACTTC
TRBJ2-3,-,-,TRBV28,CASSSTDTQYF,TGTGCCAGCAGTTCAACGGATACGCAGTATTTT
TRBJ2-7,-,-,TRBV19,CASRNRLSYEQYF,TGTGCCAGTAGAAACAGGCTATCCTACGAGCAGTACTTC
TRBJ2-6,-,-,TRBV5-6,CASSLPLSSGANVLTF,TGTGCCAGCAGCTTGCCCTTGAGCTCTGGGGCCAACGTCCTGACTTTC
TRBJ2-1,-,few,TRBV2,CASIFRVGYNEQFF,TGTGCCAGCATCTTCAGGGTCGGGTACAATGAGCAGTTCTTC
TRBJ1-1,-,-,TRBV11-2,CASSFTPGGRNTEAFF,TGTGCCAGCAGCTTTACACCCGGGGGCAGGAACACTGAAGCTTTCTTT
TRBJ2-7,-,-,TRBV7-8,CASSFLGGYEQYF,TGTGCCAGCAGCTTTCTGGGGGGCTACGAGCAGTACTTC
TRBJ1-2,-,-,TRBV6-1,CASSEGQGRIYGYTF,TGTGCCAGCAGTGAAGGGCAGGGCCGGATCTATGGCTACACCTTC
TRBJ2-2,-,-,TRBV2,CAGSQNTGELFF,TGTGCCGGGTCTCAGAACACCGGGGAGCTGTTTTTT
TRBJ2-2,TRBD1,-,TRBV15,CATSSLGTGRAGELFF,TGTGCCACCAGCTCCCTAGGGACAGGGAGGGCCGGGGAGCTGTTTTTT
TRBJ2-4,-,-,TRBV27,CASSSQGSIQYF,TGTGCCAGCTCAAGCCAGGGGTCCATTCAGTACTTC
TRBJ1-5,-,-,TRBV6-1,CASIGREGQPQHF,TGTGCCAGCATTGGGAGGGAAGGTCAGCCCCAGCATTTT